The 9 T cell receptor beta chains below all came from one sample that was sequenced in a study of cytomegalovirus exposure and HLA in healthy donors. Sequencing was performed with immunoSEQ multiplex PCR; in TCRdb, only in-frame clones are kept and a portion is missing. The sample has roughly 250,000 clones; more than 75% are singletons. The sample taken for sequencing was PBMCs. The origin of the receptors is a man younger than 35 in good health and CMV-seronegative.

This clone appeared a few times. The rearrangement links TRBV27 to TRBJ2-7, with TRBD2 matching over 9 bases. The trim removed 2 bases at V and 3 bases at J, leaving 2 bases unmatched. CDR1 and CDR2 from the germline V gene are MNHEY and SMNVEV (reference sequence). The CDR3 is made up of 14 amino acids. This CDR3 reads CASSLTAGGYEQYF. In DNA, the CDR3 is TGTGCCAGCAGTTTAACAGCGGGAGGCTACGAGCAGTACTTC.

About this clone: The same CDR3 is also encoded by other DNA sequences in this sample. The rearrangement uses TRBV9 and TRBJ2-3, with D unclear. Trimming took off 0 bases at V and 0 bases at J, with 8 bases between the two ends. CDR3 length: 15 amino acids. Looked up from germline, CDR1 is SGDLS and CDR2 is YYNGEE. CDR3 bases: TGTGCCAGCAGCGTAGCTGGCTCTAGCACAGATACGCAGTATTTT. It yields the protein CASSVAGSSTDTQYF.

This clone was recorded only once. The chain uses TRBV5-8 and TRBJ1-5; TRBD1 matches 7 bases. Germline V gene data show CDR1 as SGHTS and CDR2 as YDEGEE. The CDR3 consists of 14 residues. Losses at the gene ends were 4 bases for V and 3 bases for J; bases not matched to a gene: 4. DNA for the CDR3: TGTGCCAGCAGCATAGGGACAGTCAATCAGCCCCAGCATTTT. Amino acid sequence: CASSIGTVNQPQHF.

V is TRBV6-6 and J is TRBJ1-5; D is possibly TRBD1 (5 bases). Per germline, CDR1 MNHNY and CDR2 SVGAGI (reference sequence). Between the trimmed V and J ends, which lost 8 bases and 5 bases, there was a span of 13 bases. CDR3 length: 13 residues. CDR3 DNA: TGTGCCAGCCGGGCAGGGATGCATCAGCCCCAGCATTTT. Its translation: CASRAGMHQPQHF.

The chain carries TRBV5-4 and TRBJ1-1; TRBD1 agrees at 10 bases. The junction had 8 bases not matched to a gene; V was cut back by 0 bases and J by 12 bases. The germline CDR1 and CDR2 sequences are SGHNT and YYREEE (reference sequence). CDR3 length equals 14 residues. CDR3 in DNA: TGTGCCAGCAGCTTGGGGGCGGGACAGGGGTGGTCTTTCTTT. Translation: CASSLGAGQGWSFF.

V and J are TRBV27 and TRBJ2-7, with 13 bases identical to TRBD2. CDR3 length: 13 residues. The J segment lost 7 bases and the V segment lost 10 bases, leaving 7 bases of the junction unmatched. From germline, CDR1 is MNHEY and CDR2 SMNVEV (reference sequence). The CDR3 reads CAIKGLAGEEQYF. CDR3 DNA: TGTGCCATCAAAGGACTAGCGGGAGAAGAGCAGTACTTC.

The sample holds one count of this clone. V gene TRBV4-3 combines with J gene TRBJ2-1; D possibly corresponds to TRBD2 (5 bases). With 1 base removed from V and 2 bases from J, the gap between germline ends came to 9 bases. Germline lookup yields CDR1 LGHNA and CDR2 YSLEER. CDR3 length: 15 residues. In nucleotides, the CDR3 is TGCGCCAGCAGCCAAGGGGTAGCGACCTACAATGAGCAGTTCTTC. Amino acid sequence: CASSQGVATYNEQFF.

A single count supports this clone. V and J are TRBV6-5 and TRBJ1-6, with 7 nucleotides matching TRBD1. V lost 6 bases to trimming and J lost 7 bases; unmatched junction nucleotides: 6. The germline V gene encodes CDR1 MNHEY and CDR2 SVGAGI. The CDR3 spans 14 residues. CDR3 loop: CASREQGRNSPLHF. DNA of the CDR3: TGTGCCAGCAGAGAACAGGGGCGCAATTCACCCCTCCACTTT.

The chain is built from TRBV7-9 and TRBJ2-3; no reliable D call. CDR1 and CDR2 (germline): SEHNR, FQNEAQ (reference sequence). Trimming left V 5 bases short and J 6 bases short, with 12 bases between. The length of the CDR3 is 13 residues. CDR3 DNA sequence: TGTGCCAGCAGCACCCCCGGGTCGGATACGCAGTATTTT. Protein sequence: CASSTPGSDTQYF. Complete variable domain (other parts from reference TRBV7-9 and TRBJ2-3): DTGVSQNPRHKITKRGQNVTFRCDPISEHNRLYWYRQTLGQGPEFLTYFQNEAQLEKSRLLSDRFSAERPKGSFSTLEIQRTEQGDSAMYLCASSTPGSDTQYFGPGTRLTVL.